The present TCR beta chain was sequenced within a study of T cells in Graves' hyperthyroidism and ophthalmopathy. V was cut by 0 bases and J by 0 bases, with 11 bases left in between. The CDR3 sequence is 17 residues long. From germline, CDR1 is LNHNV and CDR2 YYDKDF (reference sequence). This clonotype was seen many times. TCR beta CDR3 region amplification was performed from RNA transcripts. Using the HTBI primer set, a first-round RT-PCR was run on the TCR CDR3. TCRdb redid the calling of the multiplex PCR reads with MiXCR, one entry per CDR3 protein. The table includes about 740,000 distinct CDR3 sequences, 14% detected once.

Sequences were obtained from blood. This sequence joins TRBV15 and TRBJ2-2, with D maybe TRBD1 (5 bases). This receptor was taken from a woman aged 18-29 years with Graves' hyperthyroidism. The CDR3 nucleotides are TGTGCCACCAGCAGAGATATTGGACACTCGAACACCGGGGAGCTGTTTTTT. Encoded protein: CATSRDIGHSNTGELFF.